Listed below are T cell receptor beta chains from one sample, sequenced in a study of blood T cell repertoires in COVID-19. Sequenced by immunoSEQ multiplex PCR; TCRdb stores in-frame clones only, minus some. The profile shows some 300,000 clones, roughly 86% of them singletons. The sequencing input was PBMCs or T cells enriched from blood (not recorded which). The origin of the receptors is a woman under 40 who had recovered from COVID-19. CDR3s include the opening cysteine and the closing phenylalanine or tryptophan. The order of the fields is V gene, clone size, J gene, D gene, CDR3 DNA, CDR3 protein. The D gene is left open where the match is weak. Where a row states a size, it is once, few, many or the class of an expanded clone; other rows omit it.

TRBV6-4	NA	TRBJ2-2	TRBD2	TGTGCCAGCAGTGCTAGCGGAGACACCGGGGAGCTGTTTTTT	CASSASGDTGELFF
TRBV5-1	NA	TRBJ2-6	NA	TGCGCCAGCAGCCCCTCTCCTGGGGCCAACGTCCTGACTTTC	CASSPSPGANVLTF
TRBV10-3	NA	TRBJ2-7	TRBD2	TGTGCCATCAGTACTAGCGGGGGACCCTACGAGCAGTACTTC	CAISTSGGPYEQYF
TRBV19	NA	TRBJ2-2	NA	TGTGCCGGTTCCGGACTGCCCGGAGGGGAGCTGTTTTTT	CAGSGLPGGELFF
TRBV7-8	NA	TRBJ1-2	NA	TGTGCCAGCAGCTTCGGGGGGCTCGATGGCTACACCTTC	CASSFGGLDGYTF
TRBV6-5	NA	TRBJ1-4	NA	TGTGCCACCAGCAGGGGCAGGGAGGAAAAACTGTTTTTT	CATSRGREEKLFF
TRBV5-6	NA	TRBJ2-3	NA	TGTGCCAGCAGCTTCGTCCTGACAGATACGCAGTATTTT	CASSFVLTDTQYF
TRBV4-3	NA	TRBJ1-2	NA	TGCGCCAGCAGCCAAGATTTAAACAATGGCTACACCTTC	CASSQDLNNGYTF
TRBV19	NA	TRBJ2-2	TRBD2	TGTGCCAGTAGTCGACGGACTAGCGGGAGTGCCGGGGAGCTGTTTTTT	CASSRRTSGSAGELFF
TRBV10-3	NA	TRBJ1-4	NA	TGTGCCATCAGTGGGGGGAGGAGAACTAATGAAAAACTGTTTTTT	CAISGGRRTNEKLFF
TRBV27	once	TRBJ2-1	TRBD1	TGTGCCAGCAGAAGGACCGGGACAGGGGGACTGTATGACTACAATGAGCAGTTCTTC	CASRRTGTGGLYDYNEQFF
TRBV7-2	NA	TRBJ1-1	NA	TGTGCCAGCAGCCGGCCCGGGAGCACTGAAGCTTTCTTT	CASSRPGSTEAFF
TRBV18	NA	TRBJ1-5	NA	TGTGCCAGCTCACCACCGCGCACAGGCGATCAGCCCCAGCATTTT	CASSPPRTGDQPQHF
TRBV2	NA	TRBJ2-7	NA	TGTGCCAGCAGTGAAGGGGCCCCCACCAGCGAGCAGTACTTC	CASSEGAPTSEQYF
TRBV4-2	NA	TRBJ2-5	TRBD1	TGTGCCAGCAGCCAAGAGGTCCCCGGACAGGGTGGGGAGACCCAGTACTTC	CASSQEVPGQGGETQYF
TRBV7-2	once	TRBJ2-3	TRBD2	TGTGCCAGCAGCCACCTCCTCGGGGTAGCGGGATTCACAGATACGCAGTATTTT	CASSHLLGVAGFTDTQYF
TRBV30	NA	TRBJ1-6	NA	TGTGCCTGGAGTGTGAGGGCGGCTATCGGGTATACTAGCTCCTATAATTCACCCCTCCACTTT	CAWSVRAAIGYTSSYNSPLHF
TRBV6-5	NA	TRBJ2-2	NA	TGTGCCAGCAGACTGACAGAACACACCGGGGAGCTGTTTTTT	CASRLTEHTGELFF
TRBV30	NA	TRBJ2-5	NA	TGTGCCTGGAGTGTGCTCCATCGGGCCCAGTACTTC	CAWSVLHRAQYF
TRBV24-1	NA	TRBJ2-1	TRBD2	TGTGCCACCAGTTTGGGACTAGCGGGGTTCTATGAGCAGTTCTTC	CATSLGLAGFYEQFF
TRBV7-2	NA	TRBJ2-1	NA	TGTGCCAGCAGCGCCCCCTCGCGGGGGCCAAGCTCCTACAATGAGCAGTTCTTC	CASSAPSRGPSSYNEQFF
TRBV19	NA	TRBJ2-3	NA	TGTGCCAGTAGTATTCTCAGTGGGAGGAGCACAGATACGCAGTATTTT	CASSILSGRSTDTQYF
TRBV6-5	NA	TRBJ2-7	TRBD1	TGTGCCAGCAGTTCCCCGGGACAGGGGACCTACGAGCAGTACTTC	CASSSPGQGTYEQYF
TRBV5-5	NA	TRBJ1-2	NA	TGTGCCAGCAGCCGCGACAGCACCCAAAAGGGTGGCTACACCTTC	CASSRDSTQKGGYTF
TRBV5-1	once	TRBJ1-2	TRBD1	TGCGCCAGCAGCTTGGCCTTTGGGACAGGGGTTACCAACTATGGCTACACCTTC	CASSLAFGTGVTNYGYTF
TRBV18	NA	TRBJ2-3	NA	TGTGCCAGCTCACCCGCAATGGGGACACGGAGCACAGATACGCAGTATTTT	CASSPAMGTRSTDTQYF
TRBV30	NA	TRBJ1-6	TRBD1	TGTGCCTGGAGACGCCAGACAGGGGACTCCTATAATTCACCCCTCCACTTT	CAWRRQTGDSYNSPLHF
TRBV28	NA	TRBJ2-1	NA	TGTGCCAGCAGTTTGTGGACAGAATACAATGAGCAGTTCTTC	CASSLWTEYNEQFF
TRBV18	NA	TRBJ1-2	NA	TGTGCCAGCTCACCACCTGTGGAGGGCTTACGTGGCTACACCTTC	CASSPPVEGLRGYTF
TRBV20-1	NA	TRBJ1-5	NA	TGCAGTGCTGGTGACTCTCCGCATTTT	CSAGDSPHF
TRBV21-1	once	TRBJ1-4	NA	TGTGCCAGCAGCAAAGCGCTGGCAGGGGGCGATCCAACTAATGAAAAACTGTTTTTT	CASSKALAGGDPTNEKLFF
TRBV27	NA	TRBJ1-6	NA	TGTGCCAGCAGTATCTCGCGGAATTCACCCCTCCACTTT	CASSISRNSPLHF
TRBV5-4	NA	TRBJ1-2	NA	TGTGCCAGCAGCTTGGCCACGGCAGGTCGCGGCTACACCTTC	CASSLATAGRGYTF
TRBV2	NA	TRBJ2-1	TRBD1	TGTGCCAGCAGTTCATGGGACAGGGGCACTAATGAGCAGTTCTTC	CASSSWDRGTNEQFF
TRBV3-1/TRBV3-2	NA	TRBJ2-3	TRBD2	TGTGCCAGCAGCCGGGGCGGGAGACTAGCGCAGTATTTT	CASSRGGRLAQYF
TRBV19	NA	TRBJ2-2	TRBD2	TGTGCCAGTAGTATCGAGGGACTAGCATCCACCGGGGAGCTGTTTTTT	CASSIEGLASTGELFF
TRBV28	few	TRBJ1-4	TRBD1	TGTGCCAGCAACGAACAGGGGGGGTTTGAAAAACTGTTTTTT	CASNEQGGFEKLFF
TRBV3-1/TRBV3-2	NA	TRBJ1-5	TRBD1	TGTGCCAGCAGCCAAGGACAGGGGGCAGGTCAGCCCCAGCATTTT	CASSQGQGAGQPQHF
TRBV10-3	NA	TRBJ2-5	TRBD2	TGTGCCATCAGGAGGGGAGGAGCGGGAGGGCCTGGCGGGGGCGAGACCCAGTACTTC	CAIRRGGAGGPGGGETQYF
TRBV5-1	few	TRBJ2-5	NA	TGCGCCAGCACCTGGACTAGGGGGGGTTTGCAGACCCAGTACTTC	CASTWTRGGLQTQYF
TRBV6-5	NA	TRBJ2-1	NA	TGTGCCAGCAGTTCTCGCGATCTCGAGCAGTTCTTC	CASSSRDLEQFF
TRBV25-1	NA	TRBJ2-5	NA	TGTGCCAGCAGTGAAGGCGGCAGCCAGACCCAGTACTTC	CASSEGGSQTQYF
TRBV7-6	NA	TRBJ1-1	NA	TGTGCCAGCACCCTTTTACGGGGAGCAGCGTCGAACACTGAAGCTTTCTTT	CASTLLRGAASNTEAFF
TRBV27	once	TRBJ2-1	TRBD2	TGTGCCAGCAGTTGGAGGCTAGCGGGAGTTTGGAAGTTCTTC	CASSWRLAGVWKFF
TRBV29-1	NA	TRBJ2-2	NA	TGCAGCGCCCTTAGTGGTTCCGGGGAGCTGTTTTTT	CSALSGSGELFF
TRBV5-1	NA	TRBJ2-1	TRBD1	TGCGCCAGCAGCATCGGACAGGGGGTCATATCCTACAATGAGCAGTTCTTC	CASSIGQGVISYNEQFF
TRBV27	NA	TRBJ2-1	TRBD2	TGTGCCAGCAGTTTTGCGTCTAGCGGGAGCGATGAGCAGTTCTTC	CASSFASSGSDEQFF
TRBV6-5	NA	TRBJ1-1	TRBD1	TGTGCCAGCAGTTACTCGTCTACAGGGGACACTGAAGCTTTCTTT	CASSYSSTGDTEAFF
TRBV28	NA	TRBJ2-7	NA	TGTGCCAGCAGTCCAACAACGCCGGGACTCGAGCAGTACTTC	CASSPTTPGLEQYF
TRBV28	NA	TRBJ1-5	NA	TGTGCCAGCAGTTTAGACAGGATTAGCAATCAGCCCCAGCATTTT	CASSLDRISNQPQHF
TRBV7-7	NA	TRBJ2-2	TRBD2	TGTGCTAGCAGCGCGGCACTAGCGGGAGAGCACAACACCGGGGAGCTGTTTTTT	CASSAALAGEHNTGELFF
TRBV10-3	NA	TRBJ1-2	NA	TGTGCCATATCAGGTGCACTTAACTATGGCTACACCTTC	CAISGALNYGYTF
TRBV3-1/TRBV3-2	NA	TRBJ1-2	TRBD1	TGTGCCAGCAGACCGACAGGGGGCGACTATGGCTACACCTTC	CASRPTGGDYGYTF
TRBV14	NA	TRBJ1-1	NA	TGTGCCAGCAGCCAAACTCTCGACACTGAAGCTTTCTTT	CASSQTLDTEAFF
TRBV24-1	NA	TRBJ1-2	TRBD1	TGTGCCACCAGTGACACATACGGGACAGGGGGGAATGGCTACACCTTC	CATSDTYGTGGNGYTF
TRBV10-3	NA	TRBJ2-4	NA	TGTGCCATCAGTGACAGGGGAGTAAACATTCAGTACTTC	CAISDRGVNIQYF
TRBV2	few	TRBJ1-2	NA	TGTGCCAGCAGTGGACAGAGTGGCTACACCTTC	CASSGQSGYTF
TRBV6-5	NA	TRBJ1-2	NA	TGTGCCAGCAGTTCCTCAATCTCGGGGGGTTACACCTTC	CASSSSISGGYTF
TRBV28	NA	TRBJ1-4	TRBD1	TGTGCCAGCAGTTCCGCCGACAGGGTGGACGAAAAACTGTTTTTT	CASSSADRVDEKLFF
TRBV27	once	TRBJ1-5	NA	TGTGCCAGCAGCCCCGTGGGGCAGTTTTATAGCAATCAGCCCCAGCATTTT	CASSPVGQFYSNQPQHF